The 17 T cell receptor beta chains listed next were all sequenced from one sample in a study of blood T cells in healthy people across ages. Using a J-beta primer mix together with a sample-barcoded 5' primer, a second PCR was run for about 7 to 12 cycles. TCRdb processed the 5' RACE reads anew with MiXCR; each CDR3 protein has one entry. The data show about 400,000 distinct CDR3 sequences, 45% to 65% seen once. Sequences were obtained from blood. The receptors here all came from a man in his sixties in good health.

The CDR3 coding sequence is TGTGCCAGCAGGAGGGAGAACACTGAAGCTTTCTTT. Amino acid sequence: CASRRENTEAFF. The V gene is TRBV25-1, the J gene TRBJ1-1; D is unclear. Germline V CDR1 and CDR2: MGHDK, SYGVNS. The V end lost 6 bases, the J end lost 1 base, and 6 bases lay between the germline ends. The CDR3 has 12 residues.

Here the CDR3 DNA reads TGCAGCGTTGTGTGGGACAGCTCCTACAATGAGCAGTTCTTC. As protein: CSVVWDSSYNEQFF. The chain joins TRBV29-1 to TRBJ2-1; 7 nucleotides line up with TRBD1. Germline CDR1 is SQVTM and CDR2 is ANQGSEA. V shed 4 bases, J shed 0 bases, and the junction held 3 bases outside the gene matches. The CDR3 runs 14 residues.

This rearrangement joins TRBV29-1 to TRBJ2-7; D is ambiguous. The end of the DNA fits TRBJ2-5 better, so the J call may be wrong. This CDR3 spans 11 amino acids. The germline gives CDR1 SQVTM, CDR2 ANQGSEA. CDR3 in amino acids: CSVSGPETQYF. In DNA form, the CDR3 reads TGCAGCGTTTCCGGTCCAGAGACCCAGTACTTC.

The rearrangement joins TRBV7-2 to TRBJ1-6; the D gene is possibly TRBD1 (5 bases). Trimming took off 4 bases at V and 13 bases at J, with 11 bases between the two ends. CDR1 and CDR2 from the germline V gene are SGHTA and FQGNSA. This CDR3 comprises 12 residues. CDR3 nucleotide sequence: TGTGCCAGCAGCTCAGGGTTAGGGCCCCTCCACTTT. Its translation: CASSSGLGPLHF.

J is TRBJ1-6 and V is TRBV4-1, with D perhaps TRBD1 (5 bases). The CDR3 has 13 amino acids. Germline CDR1 is MGHRA and CDR2 is YSYEKL. V was shortened by 4 bases and J by 10 bases, with 11 bases between the two germline ends. The CDR3 spells CASSPQGDSPLHF. For the CDR3, the DNA is TGCGCCAGCAGCCCCCAGGGTGACTCACCCCTCCACTTT.

Points on this clonotype: A read error may account for a junction end that differs from germline. The chain has TRBV5-1 and TRBJ2-5; D call uncertain. Germline CDR1 and CDR2: SGHRS and YFSETQ. The CDR3 loop spans 13 amino acids. The CDR3 DNA reads as TGCGCCAGCAGCTTGAGAAGGAAAGAGACCCTGTACTTC. Encoded protein: CASSLRRKETLYF.

The chain links TRBV19 to TRBJ1-1; D not resolved. Germline V gives CDR1 LNHDA, CDR2 SQIVND (reference sequence). V lost 4 bases and J 1 base, leaving 7 bases between the germline ends. The CDR3 totals 13 residues. CDR3 amino acids: CASSTMGNTEAFF. DNA of the CDR3: TGTGCCAGTAGTACTATGGGGAACACTGAAGCTTTCTTT.

This clonotype was counted a few times. V gene TRBV20-1 combines with J gene TRBJ2-1; 8 bases are a match to TRBD1. Unmatched junction bases numbered 10, after V lost 6 bases and J lost 6 bases. CDR3 length: 14 residues. Germline CDR1 reads DFQATT; CDR2 reads SNEGSKA (reference sequence). The CDR3 reads CSANDPDRGNEQFF. In DNA, the CDR3 is TGCAGTGCCAACGATCCTGACAGGGGCAATGAGCAGTTCTTC.

The V call is TRBV5-1, the J call TRBJ1-2, with 8 bases lining up with TRBD1. The germline V gene has CDR1 SGHRS and CDR2 YFSETQ. The CDR3 length is 14 residues. V dropped 0 bases and J dropped 5; count of bases not matched to a gene: 3. In DNA form, the CDR3 reads TGCGCCAGCAGCTTGGTGGGACAGGAATATGGCTACACCTTC. Protein product: CASSLVGQEYGYTF.

This chain links TRBV11-1 with TRBJ2-5, with 8 bases fitting TRBD1. The J call is uncertain, as TRBJ2-4 better fits the DNA end. The CDR3 runs to 13 residues. The germline CDR1 and CDR2 sequences are SGHAT and FQDESV (reference sequence). The CDR3 DNA reads TGTGCCAGCAGCAAGGACAGGGTTAACATTCAGTACTTC. This sequence encodes CASSKDRVNIQYF.

The chain joins TRBV5-1 to TRBJ2-2; D is unresolved. Trimming cost V 7 bases and J 2 bases, with 12 bases left between them. CDR3 length: 14 amino acids. Germline values: CDR1 SGHRS, CDR2 YFSETQ. CDR3 loop: CASAGGVNTGELFF. DNA for the CDR3: TGCGCCAGCGCCGGTGGGGTAAACACCGGGGAGCTGTTTTTT.

This clonotype was seen ten or more times. The chain recombines TRBV10-1 with TRBJ2-5; D unresolved. Germline CDR1 WNHNN, CDR2 SYGVQD (reference sequence). The CDR3 consists of 11 residues. Trimming removed 8 bases from V and 3 bases from J, with 7 bases in between. The CDR3 DNA sequence: TGCGCCAGCGGCCCCAAAGAGACCCAGTACTTC. Its translation is CASGPKETQYF.

The chain carries TRBV7-2 and TRBJ2-7; TRBD2 agrees at 8 bases. CDR3 length equals 14 residues. CDR1 and CDR2 from the germline V gene are SGHTA and FQGNSA. J was trimmed by 0 bases and V by 5 bases; bases with no gene match: 3. The CDR3 loop reads CASSISGASYEQYF. The CDR3 region has the DNA TGTGCCAGCAGCATTAGCGGGGCCTCCTACGAGCAGTACTTC.

The rearrangement joins TRBV14 to TRBJ1-2, with 7 bases matching TRBD1. This CDR3 is 17 amino acids long. After removal of 1 base from V and 5 bases from J, the junction contained 13 bases not matched to a gene. CDR1 and CDR2 (germline): SGHDN, FVKESK. The CDR3 reads CASSQGGQRNKIYGYTF. CDR3 coding DNA: TGTGCCAGCAGCCAAGGGGGACAGCGGAATAAGATATATGGCTACACCTTC. Full variable domain (outside the CDR3, taken from reference TRBV14 and TRBJ1-2): EAGVTQFPSHSVIEKGQTVTLRCDPISGHDNLYWYRRVMGKEIKFLLHFVKESKQDESGMPNNRFLAERTGGTYSTLKVQPAELEDSGVYFCASSQGGQRNKIYGYTFGSGTRLTVV.

The chain couples TRBV4-3 to TRBJ2-3; 12 bases line up with TRBD1. V trimming: 0 bases; J trimming: 5 bases; junction bases outside the gene matches: 6. The CDR3 length is 17 residues. Per the germline V gene, CDR1 is LGHNA and CDR2 is YSLEER. The DNA for the CDR3 is TGCGCCAGCAGCCAAGATAGGGGACAGGGGGCACGAGATACGCAGTATTTT. Protein sequence: CASSQDRGQGARDTQYF.

A remark on this clonotype: It may be a read error: a sequence one base away is much more abundant. This chain joins TRBV7-6 and TRBJ2-1; 7 bases agree with TRBD1. V trimming: 5 bases; J trimming: 10 bases; junction bases outside the gene matches: 11. CDR1 is SGHVS, CDR2 FNYEAQ, per germline. The CDR3 loop spans 14 amino acids. CDR3 amino acids: CASSANRGSYEQFF. In nucleotides, the CDR3 is TGTGCCAGCAGCGCAAACAGGGGCTCCTACGAGCAGTTCTTC. Full variable domain (missing parts from reference TRBV7-6 and TRBJ2-1): GAGVSQSPRYKVTKRGQDVALRCDPISGHVSLYWYRQALGQGPEFLTYFNYEAQQDKSGLPNDRFSAERPEGSISTLTIQRTEQRDSAMYRCASSANRGSYEQFFGPGTRLTVL.

This clonotype was detected once. The genes are TRBV10-3 and TRBJ2-5, with 7 bases lining up with TRBD1. The CDR3 extends over 15 amino acids. Trimming cost V 4 bases and J 3 bases; bases outside gene matches: 8. Looked up from germline, CDR1 is ENHRY and CDR2 is SYGVKD. The CDR3 DNA reads as TGTGCCATCAGTGGAGGACAGGCTGCTAAAGAGACCCAGTACTTC. Its protein is CAISGGQAAKETQYF.